This T cell receptor (beta chain) was observed in a study of cytomegalovirus exposure and HLA in healthy donors. The wider study: Samples from HLA-typed donors yielded 65 million to 90 million unique TCRs in an early data release. General study results and limits: According to an earlier analysis, most TCR beta V segments yielded productive rearrangements about 90% or about 30% of the time. Reportedly, cytomegalovirus status was diagnosed with high sensitivity and specificity. A later analysis showed that HLA-associated TCR beta chains had undergone more clonal expansion than equally common others.

Per germline, CDR1 SGHTA and CDR2 FQGTGA. The V gene lost 1 base and the J gene lost 8 bases, with 12 bases spanning the gap. The CDR3 covers 14 residues. In regard to this clone: No antigen is known for it.

PCR amplification relied on 60 Vbeta primers (plus 13 Jbeta primers). Libraries were prepared by immunoSEQ multiplex PCR; TCRdb keeps only in-frame clonotypes and omits some of them. This repertoire shows some 80,000 clones, 60% to 85% found once; its top ten account for less than 6.5%. The clonotype comes from a man aged 18-30 years in good health and CMV-seropositive. Sequences were obtained from PBMCs. The gene calls are TRBV7-3 and TRBJ2-1; no clear D gene. CDR3 sequence (DNA): TGTGCCAGCAGCTTAATGGGTGTGGGCTATGAGCAGTTCTTC. Its protein is CASSLMGVGYEQFF.